The entry below gives a single T cell receptor (beta chain) sequence along with its context. These data belong to a study of T cell changes during pregnancy in multiple sclerosis. Sequencing was performed with immunoSEQ multiplex PCR; in TCRdb, only in-frame clones are kept and a portion is missing. The data show about 49,000 clones, 90% seen once. V gave up 4 bases and J gave up 1 base; unmatched junction bases: 5. This CDR3 spans 15 amino acids. The germline V gene has CDR1 MRHNA and CDR2 SNTAGT. The chain joins TRBV6-4 to TRBJ2-3; 7 bases agree with TRBD1. The sequences come from peripheral blood, collected after pregnancy. The source of this sequence is a female donor in good health, enrolled as a control in a pregnancy study. The CDR3 sequence is CASSVAGTGTDTQYF. CDR3 bases: TGTGCCAGCAGTGTTGCCGGGACAGGCACAGATACGCAGTATTTT.